This is a list of T cell receptor beta chains from one sample in a study of T-cell memory formation after mild COVID-19. Each CDR3 protein gets one entry after TCRdb re-called the 5' RACE reads with MiXCR. The repertoire has about 120,000 distinct CDR3 sequences, 22% of them found once; the top ten carry roughly two fifths. The sample taken for sequencing was PBMCs or a T cell subset sorted from them (not recorded which). These receptors all come from a man between 18 and 35 years old who had mild COVID-19 (a few samples of this study predate the infection). Cell type and time point are not known. Each CDR3 is given with its conserved first and last residue. The order of the fields is V gene, CDR3 protein.

v_gene: TRBV7-2
CDR3aa: CASSSPDGGWYTGELFF

v_gene: TRBV6-2/TRBV6-3
CDR3aa: CASSSSGGVYNEQFF

v_gene: TRBV5-1
CDR3aa: CASSPKGSLTEAFF

v_gene: TRBV7-3
CDR3aa: CASSLVGGPGGQFF

v_gene: TRBV19
CDR3aa: CASSRGRGEQYF

v_gene: TRBV4-3
CDR3aa: CASSQVGVGTDTQYF

v_gene: TRBV12-3/TRBV12-4
CDR3aa: CATGTTFHEQYF

v_gene: TRBV4-3
CDR3aa: CASSQNTGTGGNEQFF

v_gene: TRBV19
CDR3aa: CASSYRDSYEQYF

v_gene: TRBV7-2
CDR3aa: CASSPRGTGEDIQYF

v_gene: TRBV11-2
CDR3aa: CASSRRDVTGEQYF

v_gene: TRBV2
CDR3aa: CASSVDPISGVTETQYF

v_gene: TRBV6-5
CDR3aa: CASSYGAGYEKLFF

v_gene: TRBV7-2
CDR3aa: CASSLDGTGNEQFF

v_gene: TRBV5-1
CDR3aa: CASSLVSTNTEAFF

v_gene: TRBV12-3/TRBV12-4
CDR3aa: CASSLPRAPGYGYTF

v_gene: TRBV12-3/TRBV12-4
CDR3aa: CASSLGPSGSYEQYF

v_gene: TRBV6-2/TRBV6-3
CDR3aa: CASSYSPGENGELFF

v_gene: TRBV7-2
CDR3aa: CASRRHSTEAFF

v_gene: TRBV6-2/TRBV6-3
CDR3aa: CASSYRVAGETQYF

v_gene: TRBV7-2
CDR3aa: CASSRTSGGQETQYF

v_gene: TRBV4-1
CDR3aa: CASSQEGGRGNEAFF

v_gene: TRBV5-4
CDR3aa: CASRLSAGNYGYTF

v_gene: TRBV6-2/TRBV6-3
CDR3aa: CASSLRGSQETQYF

v_gene: TRBV29-1
CDR3aa: CSVGGQGWDIQYF

v_gene: TRBV10-3
CDR3aa: CAITGGGDGDGFLYEQYF

v_gene: TRBV7-2
CDR3aa: CASSNNWDYKNSPLHF

v_gene: TRBV5-1
CDR3aa: CASSLAGRATEAFF

v_gene: TRBV5-1
CDR3aa: CASSLQTGTVTYEQYF

v_gene: TRBV4-2
CDR3aa: CASSQEFSGGPGDTQYF

v_gene: TRBV6-2/TRBV6-3
CDR3aa: CASSYHPGPGANVLTF

v_gene: TRBV7-2
CDR3aa: CASSFSDSDTQYF

v_gene: TRBV6-6
CDR3aa: CASNWGHTEAFF

v_gene: TRBV7-8
CDR3aa: CASSAGLAGWETQYF

v_gene: TRBV7-9
CDR3aa: CASSLVTQETQYF

v_gene: TRBV7-9
CDR3aa: CASSRDRAVEQYF

v_gene: TRBV7-9
CDR3aa: CASSLNGGTANTGELFF

v_gene: TRBV7-9
CDR3aa: CASSFTSDRVGIQYF

v_gene: TRBV5-1
CDR3aa: CASSPGGGNTEAFF

v_gene: TRBV7-9
CDR3aa: CASSADRGVPYF

v_gene: TRBV5-1
CDR3aa: CASSLVPPPGEQYF

v_gene: TRBV29-1
CDR3aa: CSVRDRGNTGELFF

v_gene: TRBV4-3
CDR3aa: CASSRSTVHGYTF

v_gene: TRBV10-2
CDR3aa: CASSELGRKETQYF

v_gene: TRBV6-2/TRBV6-3
CDR3aa: CASSYQAQPQHF

v_gene: TRBV5-1
CDR3aa: CASKSKTGTDASGNTF

v_gene: TRBV7-9
CDR3aa: CASSLGNRVSHNEQFF

v_gene: TRBV4-3
CDR3aa: CASSQDSHPKGQPQHF

v_gene: TRBV4-1
CDR3aa: CASSPAGLAYNEQFF

v_gene: TRBV7-6
CDR3aa: CASSLDRGHYGYTF

v_gene: TRBV7-2
CDR3aa: CASSPENQETQYF

v_gene: TRBV7-8
CDR3aa: CASSFRTGLNTGELFF

v_gene: TRBV27
CDR3aa: CASSLRGFSSGNTIYF

v_gene: TRBV15
CDR3aa: CATSTHNEGVVNTIYF

v_gene: TRBV6-5
CDR3aa: CASSYSPGQGSGTGELFF

v_gene: TRBV27
CDR3aa: CASSPGRASQPQHF

v_gene: TRBV10-3
CDR3aa: CAISESSGGAVRDTQYF

v_gene: TRBV5-4
CDR3aa: CASSYTGVSYEQYF

v_gene: TRBV14
CDR3aa: CASTPRGGNYNEQFF

v_gene: TRBV5-4
CDR3aa: CASSFRGSGVHEQYF